Listed below are T cell receptor beta chains from one sample, sequenced in a study of control samples from healthy donors and cancer patients. Generated by immunoSEQ multiplex PCR, the TCRdb table keeps only in-frame clones and is missing some. The table has hundreds of thousands of clones, around 90% seen once. The sample taken for sequencing was PBMCs. The receptors originated from a man aged 35 to 55 with head and neck cancer. CDR3s include the opening cysteine and the closing phenylalanine or tryptophan. The D gene is left open where the match is weak. Where a row states a size, it is once, few, many or the class of an expanded clone; other rows omit it.

J gene	CDR3 length	D gene	V gene	clone size	CDR3 protein	CDR3 DNA
TRBJ2-1	21	-	TRBV19	-	CASTQRGRGASGDRERGEQFF	TGTGCCAGTACCCAGAGGGGCCGGGGGGCTAGCGGCGACCGAGAGAGGGGTGAGCAGTTCTTC
TRBJ2-1	14	-	TRBV29-1	-	CSVEHTGSYNEQFF	TGCAGCGTTGAACACACTGGCTCCTACAATGAGCAGTTCTTC
TRBJ2-1	14	TRBD2	TRBV6-5	-	CASSYLAGTNEQFF	TGTGCCAGCAGTTACTTAGCGGGAACGAATGAGCAGTTCTTC
TRBJ1-5	14	-	TRBV24-1	-	CATSDPTGIGPQHF	TGTGCCACCAGTGATCCCACAGGGATTGGGCCCCAGCATTTT
TRBJ1-5	15	-	TRBV5-1	few	CASSPGAEDNQPQHF	TGCGCCAGCAGCCCCGGAGCGGAGGACAATCAGCCCCAGCATTTT
TRBJ1-4	16	-	TRBV4-3	-	CASSQDQGTLNEKLFF	TGCGCCAGCAGCCAAGATCAGGGGACCCTAAATGAAAAACTGTTTTTT
TRBJ1-2	15	-	TRBV6-5	-	CASSLGGQGGSGYTF	TGTGCCAGCTCCCTGGGGGGCCAGGGCGGATCGGGCTACACCTTC
TRBJ2-4	13	TRBD1	TRBV11-3	-	CASSPDRESIQYF	TGTGCCAGCAGCCCTGACAGGGAAAGTATTCAGTACTTC
TRBJ1-2	15	-	TRBV18	-	CASSPQKETNYGYTF	TGTGCCAGCTCACCACAGAAGGAAACTAACTATGGCTACACCTTC
TRBJ2-6	17	-	TRBV7-2	-	CASSLAGLPSGANVLTF	TGTGCCAGCAGCTTAGCAGGGCTTCCCTCTGGGGCCAACGTCCTGACTTTC
TRBJ2-7	11	-	TRBV20-1	-	CSAEGSGEQYF	TGCAGTGCCGAGGGAAGCGGCGAGCAGTACTTC
TRBJ2-5	11	-	TRBV28	-	CASSPTGTQYF	TGTGCCAGCAGTCCAACTGGTACCCAGTACTTC